The clone carrying this TCR beta chain turned up a few times. What it binds is not known. These data come from a study of T cells after yellow fever vaccination. Overall study results and limits: Weaker overall was a secondary response that nonetheless peaked faster, on day 5 versus 15. Most clones from primary vaccination resurfaced after the booster (about 95% CD4, 75% to 90% CD8).

Deletions cut 3 bases from V and 0 bases from J, with 11 bases between. This CDR3 comprises 14 residues. Looked up from germline, CDR1 is DFQATT and CDR2 is SNEGSKA (reference sequence). A process of 5'RACE template switching, which added a universal primer site and UMIs, was used to make TCR cDNA. TCRdb reprocessed the 5' RACE reads with MiXCR, giving one entry per CDR3 protein. The table lists hundreds of thousands of distinct CDR3 sequences, 17% of them singletons. The chain links TRBV20-1 to TRBJ2-5; D may match TRBD1 or TRBD2 (6 bases each). The specimen was PBMCs, collected around 5 days after the first yellow fever vaccination. The clonotype originates from a man younger than 30 who received the YFV17D yellow fever vaccine. The CDR3 DNA reads as TGCAGTGCTAGTGGGGGGCCTTACCAAGAGACCCAGTACTTC. This codes for CSASGGPYQETQYF.